Listed below are T cell receptor beta chains from one sample, sequenced in a study of blood T cell repertoires in COVID-19. Clones were sequenced by immunoSEQ multiplex PCR, and TCRdb holds only the in-frame ones, with some missing. Of almost 350,000 clones listed, approximately 89% are singletons. Input material: peripheral blood. The receptors here all came from a woman aged 55-70 years with COVID-19, enrolled during active disease. Both conserved end residues are part of each CDR3.

length	J	V	CDR3
13	TRBJ2-3	TRBV12-3/TRBV12-4	CASRRGTTDTQYF
16	TRBJ1-5	TRBV5-5	CASSLAGTGRDQPQHF
17	TRBJ1-4	TRBV9	CASSVGVLAGSSEKLFF
15	TRBJ1-1	TRBV11-2	CASSHIIQGNTEAFF
13	TRBJ1-2	TRBV12-3/TRBV12-4	CASSRYGGSGYTF
15	TRBJ1-5	TRBV6-1	CASSDGGAYGQPQHF
14	TRBJ1-5	TRBV19	CASWDRVSGQPQHF
14	TRBJ1-4	TRBV5-4	CASSLDRSNEKLFF
15	TRBJ1-4	TRBV6-5	CASSRGQGRGEKLFF
14	TRBJ1-2	TRBV30	CASGSRAFNYGYTF
15	TRBJ2-6	TRBV9	CASSVADSGANVLTF
13	TRBJ1-2	TRBV12-3/TRBV12-4	CASSPGQGNGYTF
16	TRBJ1-1	TRBV7-9	CASSLASGGGNTEAFF
15	TRBJ2-2	TRBV6-5	CASSSRTANTGELFF
15	TRBJ1-1	TRBV5-1	CASSLADRGRPEAFF
18	TRBJ1-5	TRBV19	CASSRRTGDATSNQPQHF
14	TRBJ1-2	TRBV3-1/TRBV3-2	CASSQEYSGYGYTF
13	TRBJ1-3	TRBV7-9	CASSLGTLDTIYF
13	TRBJ1-1	TRBV27	CASSSDRATEAFF
15	TRBJ2-7	TRBV5-4	CASSLGGQGTYEQYF
19	TRBJ2-1	TRBV19	CASSTPGTPPPSSYNEQFF
15	TRBJ1-3	TRBV6-5	CASSRTGRSGNTIYF
13	TRBJ1-2	TRBV25-1	CASSERQGARYTF
16	TRBJ1-6	TRBV6-4	CASSDSKTGTGFALHF
16	TRBJ2-3	TRBV9	CASSHKDRQPPDTQYF
16	TRBJ2-6	TRBV7-2	CASSLDGGSGANVLTF
13	TRBJ1-1	TRBV7-3	CASSLSGNTEAFF
15	TRBJ2-7	TRBV7-2	CASSLGPGQGIEQYF
16	TRBJ1-1	TRBV6-5	CASSFHDMGGSTEAFF
14	TRBJ2-7	TRBV6-6	CASSYGLADYEQYF
12	TRBJ1-6	TRBV28	CASLDRFSPLHF
14	TRBJ2-7	TRBV5-4	CASSFDQGPYEQYF
18	TRBJ1-5	TRBV10-3	CAISDITGTGKLSQPQHF
16	TRBJ1-1	TRBV5-4	CASSAGTGGGGTEAFF
15	TRBJ1-6	TRBV30	CAWSSGGTGNSPLHF
14	TRBJ2-7	TRBV3-1/TRBV3-2	CASSQDLGDWEQYF
13	TRBJ2-5	TRBV7-7	CASSFTGQETQYF
15	TRBJ1-6	TRBV4-1	CASGSGESYNSPLHF
14	TRBJ1-3	TRBV9	CASRSQGTGNTIYF
14	TRBJ1-4	TRBV4-1	CASSQRTGNEKLFF
12	TRBJ2-5	TRBV4-1	CASSRDRETQYF
15	TRBJ2-3	TRBV6-1	CASSEITNLGDTQYF
16	TRBJ1-6	TRBV2	CASSANPGSYQSPLHF
14	TRBJ2-5	TRBV18	CASSPGQGMETQYF
13	TRBJ1-2	TRBV29-1	CSAMDRVIYGYTF
14	TRBJ1-5	TRBV5-8	CASTITGGNQPQHF
15	TRBJ1-1	TRBV5-5	CASSLVDRRNTEAFF
13	TRBJ2-3	TRBV4-1	CASSQTGSDTQYF
13	TRBJ1-4	TRBV10-3	CATSGQEDEKLFF
11	TRBJ1-2	TRBV7-8	CASSPGYGYTF
15	TRBJ1-2	TRBV3-1/TRBV3-2	CASSQVQGSIYGYTF
15	TRBJ1-3	TRBV5-8	CASSLVGFSGNTIYF
14	TRBJ1-1	TRBV6-5	CASRKDRVDTEAFF
15	TRBJ2-1	TRBV7-3	CASSPRQGAGNEQFF
12	TRBJ1-2	TRBV12-3/TRBV12-4	CATVGGGYGYTF
15	TRBJ2-2	TRBV5-1	CASSTRDRVYGELFF
14	TRBJ1-5	TRBV7-2	CASSPGTGGTAQHF
13	TRBJ1-6	TRBV12-3/TRBV12-4	CASSRGVWSPLHF
13	TRBJ1-1	TRBV19	CASSIRQNTEAFF